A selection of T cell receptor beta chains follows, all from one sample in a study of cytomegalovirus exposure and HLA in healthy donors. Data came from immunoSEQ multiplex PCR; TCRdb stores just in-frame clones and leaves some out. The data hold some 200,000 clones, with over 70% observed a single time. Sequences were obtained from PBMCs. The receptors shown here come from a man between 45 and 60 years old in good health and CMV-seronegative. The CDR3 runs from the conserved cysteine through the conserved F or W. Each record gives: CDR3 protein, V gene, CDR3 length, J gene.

CDR3aa: CASSPTGGGGYTF; v_gene: TRBV11-2; len: 13; j_gene: TRBJ1-2
CDR3aa: CASSATGGRTEAFF; v_gene: TRBV27; len: 14; j_gene: TRBJ1-1
CDR3aa: CAWRDRGNEQYF; v_gene: TRBV30; len: 12; j_gene: TRBJ2-7
CDR3aa: CASSFDLGGDTQYF; v_gene: TRBV5-4; len: 14; j_gene: TRBJ2-3
CDR3aa: CASSVVSPTAENEQFF; v_gene: TRBV9; len: 16; j_gene: TRBJ2-1
CDR3aa: CASSQVQDYEQYF; v_gene: TRBV4-1; len: 13; j_gene: TRBJ2-7
CDR3aa: CASSVGGQRETQYF; v_gene: TRBV9; len: 14; j_gene: TRBJ2-5
CDR3aa: CASSLGQLREQYF; v_gene: TRBV5-1; len: 13; j_gene: TRBJ2-7
CDR3aa: CSVDGTGGNYNEQFF; v_gene: TRBV29-1; len: 15; j_gene: TRBJ2-1
CDR3aa: CASSHLTSGGFEQYF; v_gene: TRBV27; len: 15; j_gene: TRBJ2-7
CDR3aa: CASRYQSGGAETQYF; v_gene: TRBV6-5; len: 15; j_gene: TRBJ2-5
CDR3aa: CASSFRGTDTQYF; v_gene: TRBV11-2; len: 13; j_gene: TRBJ2-3
CDR3aa: CASSGEGPHF; v_gene: TRBV21-1; len: 10; j_gene: TRBJ1-5
CDR3aa: CASSPRGGNTEAFF; v_gene: TRBV7-9; len: 14; j_gene: TRBJ1-1